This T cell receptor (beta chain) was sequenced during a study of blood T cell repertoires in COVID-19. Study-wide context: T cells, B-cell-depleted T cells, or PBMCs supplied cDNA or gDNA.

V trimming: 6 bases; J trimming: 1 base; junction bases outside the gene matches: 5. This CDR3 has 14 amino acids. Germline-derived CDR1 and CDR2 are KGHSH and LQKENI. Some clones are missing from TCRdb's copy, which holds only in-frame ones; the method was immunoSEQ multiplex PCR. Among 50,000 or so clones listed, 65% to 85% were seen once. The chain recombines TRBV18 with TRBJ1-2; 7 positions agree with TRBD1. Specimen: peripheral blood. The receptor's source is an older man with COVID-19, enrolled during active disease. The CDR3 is CASSPRQGNYGYTF. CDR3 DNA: TGTGCCAGCTCCCCTAGACAGGGTAACTATGGCTACACCTTC.